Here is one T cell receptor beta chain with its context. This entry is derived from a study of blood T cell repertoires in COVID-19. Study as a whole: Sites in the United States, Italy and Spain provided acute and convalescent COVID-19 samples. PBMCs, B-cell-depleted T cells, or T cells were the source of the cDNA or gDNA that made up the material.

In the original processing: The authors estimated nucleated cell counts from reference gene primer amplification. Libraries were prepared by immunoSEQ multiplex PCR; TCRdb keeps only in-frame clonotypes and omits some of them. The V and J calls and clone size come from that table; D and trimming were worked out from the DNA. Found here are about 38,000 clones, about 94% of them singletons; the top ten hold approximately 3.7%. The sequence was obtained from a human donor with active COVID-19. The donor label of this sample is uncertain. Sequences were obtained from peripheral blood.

CDR3 in amino acids: CASAGPRELETQYF. CDR3 DNA: TGTGCCAGTGCTGGACCGAGGGAGCTAGAGACCCAGTACTTC. The rearrangement uses TRBV19 and TRBJ2-5; TRBD2 might be the D (5 bases). The CDR3 length is 14 residues. V lost 8 bases to trimming and J lost 4 bases, with 17 bases between them. Germline assignment: CDR1 LNHDA and CDR2 SQIVND (reference sequence).